The entry below gives a single T cell receptor (beta chain) sequence along with its context. Its antigen specificity is not known. Base qualities are not provided; no much larger clone lies one nucleotide away. The sample originates from a study of CD8 T cells in ankylosing spondylitis (dated by TCRdb to 2016 to 2017). For the study in its entirety: To find TCR variants linked to disease, the study profiled T cell receptor beta repertoires in ankylosing spondylitis patients and healthy donors. The full study cohort was made up of roughly 25 ankylosing spondylitis patients and more than 90 healthy donors. Peripheral blood was sampled, and synovial fluid was additionally collected from ankylosing spondylitis patients.

Results the study describes overall, beyond this receptor: Some motif variants were previously reported in synovial fluid and blood of reactive arthritis patients, suggesting common disease-initiation mechanisms. Blood from ankylosing spondylitis patients appeared to be characterized by a TCR beta motif composed of eight highly homologous amino acid variants. A CD8+ phenotype was shown by the disease-linked clones, which were found at relatively low frequencies in peripheral blood. Significant enrichment of the disease-linked clones was reported in matched synovial fluid samples from ankylosing spondylitis patients.

Including the terminal cysteine and phenylalanine, the CDR3 comprises 15 residues. The kept DNA is CDR3 alone, 45 bases in frame from the first base. Relative to germline, V is 3 bases shorter and J is 2 bases shorter, with 13 bases between their ends. The CDR1 and CDR2 encoded by the germline V gene are SGHTA and FQGNSA. TCRdb names Illumina HiSeq 2500 as the instrument used. TCR beta libraries were prepared by quantitative 5'-RACE with molecular barcodes. Per the source publication's procedure: A new computational method based on a probabilistic model of VDJ rearrangement was used to identify disease-linked TCR variants. TCRdb applied fastp at Q25 and MiXCR to the public reads, then kept only in-frame beta chains. Every CDR3 protein is listed once, alongside the most common genes and DNA of its rows. The authors' filters were not applied to this entry. The sample table records 330,000 or so distinct CDR3 sequences; 7% to 9% of these occur just once. Clones ranked in the top ten supply less than 15% of the sample.

The source is a male donor with ankylosing spondylitis. The chain couples TRBV7-2 to TRBJ2-5; TRBD2 could be the D gene, as 6 bases match. Sequencing input: blood, either unsorted or a sorted T cell fraction (not recorded which). The CDR3 region has the sequence CASSFFPGLQETQYF. The nucleotide sequence reads as follows: TGTGCCAGCAGCTTTTTCCCGGGACTGCAAGAGACCCAGTACTTC.